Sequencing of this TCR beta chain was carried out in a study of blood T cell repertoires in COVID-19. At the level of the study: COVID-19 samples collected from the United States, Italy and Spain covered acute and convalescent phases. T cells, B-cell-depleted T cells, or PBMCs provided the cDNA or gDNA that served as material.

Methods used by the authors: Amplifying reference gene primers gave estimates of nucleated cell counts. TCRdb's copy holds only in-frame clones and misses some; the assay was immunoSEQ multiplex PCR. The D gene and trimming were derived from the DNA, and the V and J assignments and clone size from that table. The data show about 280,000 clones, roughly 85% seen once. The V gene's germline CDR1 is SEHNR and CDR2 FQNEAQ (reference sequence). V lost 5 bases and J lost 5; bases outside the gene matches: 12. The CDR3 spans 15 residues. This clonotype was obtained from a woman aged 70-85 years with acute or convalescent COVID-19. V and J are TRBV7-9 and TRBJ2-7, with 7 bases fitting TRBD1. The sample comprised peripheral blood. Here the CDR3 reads CASSRTQGRSHEQYF. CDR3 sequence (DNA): TGTGCCAGCAGCCGAACACAGGGGCGAAGCCACGAGCAGTACTTC.